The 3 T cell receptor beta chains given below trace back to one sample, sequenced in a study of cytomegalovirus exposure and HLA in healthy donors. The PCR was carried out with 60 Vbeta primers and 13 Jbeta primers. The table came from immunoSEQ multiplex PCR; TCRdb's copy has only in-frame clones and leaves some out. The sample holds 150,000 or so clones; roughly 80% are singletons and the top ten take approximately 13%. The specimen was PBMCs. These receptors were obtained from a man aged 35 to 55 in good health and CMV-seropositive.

The CDR3 region is CASSLGPGIDEQFF. CDR3 nucleotide sequence: TGTGCCAGCAGCTTAGGCCCGGGTATCGATGAGCAGTTCTTC. The rearrangement joins TRBV11-3 to TRBJ2-1; the D is unclear. The CDR3 runs to 14 residues. Trimming shortened V by 1 base and J by 8 bases, and 12 bases separated the two germline ends. The germline V gene encodes CDR1 SGHNT and CDR2 YENEEA.

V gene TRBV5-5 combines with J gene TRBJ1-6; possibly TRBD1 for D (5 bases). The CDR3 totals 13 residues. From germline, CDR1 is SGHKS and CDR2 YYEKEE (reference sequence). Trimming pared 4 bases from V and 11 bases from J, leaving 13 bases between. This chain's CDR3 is CASSLEGSTPLHF. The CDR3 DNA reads TGTGCCAGCAGCCTGGAGGGGTCGACACCCCTCCACTTT.

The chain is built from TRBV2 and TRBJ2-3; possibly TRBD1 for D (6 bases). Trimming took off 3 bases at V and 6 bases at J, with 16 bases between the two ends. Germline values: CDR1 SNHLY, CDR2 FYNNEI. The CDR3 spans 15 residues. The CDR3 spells CASSEGTSSWDTQYF. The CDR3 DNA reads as TGTGCCAGCAGTGAGGGGACAAGCTCTTGGGATACGCAGTATTTT.